This note documents a single T cell receptor (beta chain) sequence. As yet, its antigen is unknown. Genomic DNA in a quantity of roughly 2.2 micrograms was derived from cryopreserved PBMCs for TCR beta libraries. The CDR3 runs to 22 residues. This entry comes from a study of cytotoxic CD8 clonotypes in ibrutinib-treated CLL. Study-wide findings and caveats: There were differences in sampling times between sustained-remission and progressing patients.

Generated by immunoSEQ multiplex PCR, the TCRdb table keeps only in-frame clones and is missing some. The sample has 150,000 or so clones, more than 75% seen once. This chain uses TRBV21-1 with TRBJ2-7; TRBD2, the table's D call, was not compared with the DNA. TRBV21-1 counts as a pseudogene. Source: PBMCs, taken after 12 months of ibrutinib treatment. The clonotype was recovered from a human donor with chronic lymphocytic leukemia. The CDR3: CASSKDKIGQPSEREARYEQYF. The CDR3 DNA sequence: TGTGCCAGCAGCAAAGACAAAATTGGACAGCCCTCGGAGCGGGAGGCCCGGTACGAGCAGTACTTC.